The 26 T cell receptor beta chains reported below all come from one sample, sequenced in a study of T cells after yellow fever vaccination. TCRdb itself ran the 5' RACE reads through MiXCR, one entry per CDR3 protein. The sample includes under 600,000 distinct CDR3 sequences, roughly a fifth of them seen just once. Sequenced here: PBMCs, sampled roughly 20 days after the first yellow fever vaccination. Source of these receptors: a man between 18 and 35 years old who received the YFV17D yellow fever vaccine.

This clonotype was seen only a few times. The chain couples TRBV6-1 to TRBJ2-7; unclear D gene. CDR1 is MNHNS and CDR2 is SASEGT in the germline V gene. V lost 10 bases, J lost 2 bases, and 12 bases lay in between. The CDR3 runs 12 residues. The CDR3 reads CATSGLTYEQYF. The CDR3 DNA is TGTGCCACTTCCGGGTTAACCTACGAGCAGTACTTC.

This clonotype was observed a few times. The chain combines TRBV11-3 with TRBJ2-1; D uncertain. Germline V gives CDR1 SGHNT, CDR2 YENEEA. V was clipped by 4 bases and J by 5 bases, with 6 bases between them. This CDR3 is 12 amino acids long. This CDR3 is CASSSRNNEQFF. Written as DNA, the CDR3 is TGTGCCAGCAGCTCCCGGAACAATGAGCAGTTCTTC.

This clonotype turned up a few times. The V call is TRBV24-1, the J call TRBJ2-1; D is perhaps TRBD1 or TRBD2 (6 bases each). This CDR3 is built from 14 residues. In germline, CDR1 is KGHDR, CDR2 SFDVKD. Trimming removed 4 bases at V and 4 bases at J, with 10 bases between. The CDR3, as DNA: TGTGCCACCAGTGAAGGGGGGCTGTACAATGAGCAGTTCTTC. Amino acid sequence: CATSEGGLYNEQFF.

There are many counts of this clonotype. The gene calls are TRBV3-1 and TRBJ1-2, with a tentative D call TRBD1 (5 bases). CDR1 is LGHDT and CDR2 is YNNKEL in the germline V gene (reference sequence). CDR3 length: 12 amino acids. Trimming shortened V by 4 bases and J by 8 bases, and 11 bases separated the two germline ends. The CDR3 loop is CASSPTDRGYTF. The CDR3, as DNA: TGTGCCAGCAGCCCCACCGACAGAGGCTACACCTTC.

The J gene is TRBJ2-3, the V gene TRBV7-2, with D possibly being TRBD1 (5 bases). The ends were cut back, 3 bases at V and 3 bases at J, with 10 bases in the middle. This CDR3 is 14 amino acids long. In germline, CDR1 is SGHTA, CDR2 FQGNSA. The CDR3 DNA reads TGTGCCAGCAGCTTCATGGGGCGGACAGATACGCAGTATTTT. It yields the protein CASSFMGRTDTQYF.

On this clonotype itself: This could be a read error, since a much larger clone is one nucleotide away. The chain is built from TRBV7-9 and TRBJ2-5, with D possibly being TRBD1 or TRBD2 (6 bases each). Trimming left V 4 bases short and J 4 bases short, with 13 bases between. Germline-derived CDR1 and CDR2 are SEHNR and FQNEAQ (reference sequence). The CDR3 spans 14 residues. In nucleotides, the CDR3 is TGTGCCAGCAGCTGGGGGCCGCGGGGAGAGACCCAGTACTTC. It is translated as CASSWGPRGETQYF.

This clonotype came up a few times. The chain uses TRBV20-1 and TRBJ1-6; no reliable D call. The CDR3 contains 13 residues. The ends were cut back, 3 bases at V and 5 bases at J, with 8 bases in the middle. In germline, CDR1 is DFQATT, CDR2 SNEGSKA (reference sequence). This chain's CDR3 is CSASRRDNSPLHF. The CDR3 region has the DNA TGCAGTGCTAGTAGAAGGGATAATTCACCCCTCCACTTT.

J is TRBJ2-5 and V is TRBV9, with 7 bases identical to TRBD2. In germline, CDR1 is SGDLS, CDR2 YYNGEE. The CDR3 extends over 13 amino acids. J gave up 9 bases and V 0 bases, and 5 bases lay outside the gene matches. CDR3 region: CASSVEFAGAQYF. The DNA of the CDR3 is TGTGCCAGCAGCGTAGAATTCGCGGGGGCCCAGTACTTC.

This clonotype occurred a few times. The rearrangement joins TRBV7-3 to TRBJ2-3, with 9 bases fitting TRBD1. V was pared by 5 bases and J by 9 bases, with 12 bases of the junction left unmatched. The CDR3 extends over 15 amino acids. Germline V gene data show CDR1 as SGHTA and CDR2 as FQGTGA. The DNA for the CDR3 is TGTGCCAGCAGCCGAGGGGACAGGGATAGGGTCACGCAGTATTTT. Its translation: CASSRGDRDRVTQYF.

Here the CDR3 reads CASSRPGALGFGNTIYF. The CDR3 DNA follows: TGCGCCAGCAGCCGCCCCGGGGCCCTTGGATTCGGAAACACCATATATTTT. The chain has TRBV4-1 and TRBJ1-3; D possibly corresponds to TRBD1 (5 bases). There are 17 residues in the CDR3. V shed 4 bases and J shed 4 bases, with 20 bases lying between them. Germline CDR1 MGHRA, CDR2 YSYEKL.

V is TRBV4-1 and J is TRBJ1-6; unclear D gene. V was shortened by 4 bases and J by 7 bases, with 14 bases between the two germline ends. The CDR3 sequence is 15 residues long. Germline-derived CDR1 and CDR2 are MGHRA and YSYEKL. CDR3 sequence reads: CASSRNFNQNSPLHF. The DNA of the CDR3 is TGCGCCAGCAGCCGCAACTTTAACCAGAATTCACCCCTCCACTTT.

The V call is TRBV12-3 or TRBV12-4, the J call TRBJ1-2; D is unresolved. This CDR3 is built from 13 residues. V lost 1 base, J lost 6 bases, and 9 bases lay in between. The CDR3 loop reads CASSLGIWDGYTF. The CDR3 coding sequence is TGTGCCAGCAGTTTAGGGATATGGGATGGCTACACCTTC.

The chain couples TRBV5-1 to TRBJ2-1; D is tentatively TRBD1 or TRBD2 (5 bases each). Germline values: CDR1 SGHRS, CDR2 YFSETQ. The CDR3 runs to 18 residues. Trimming removed 0 bases from V and 3 bases from J, with 19 bases in between. The chain's CDR3 is CASSLGVGELGYYNEQFF. DNA for the CDR3: TGCGCCAGCAGCTTGGGGGTGGGGGAACTGGGGTACTACAATGAGCAGTTCTTC.

This clonotype turned up a few times. The chain links TRBV7-3 to TRBJ2-1; 10 nucleotides line up with TRBD2. J lost 10 bases, V lost 5 bases, and 8 bases had no gene match. The CDR3 totals 14 residues. Germline loops: CDR1 SGHTA, CDR2 FQGTGA. The CDR3 DNA follows: TGTGCCAGCAGCCTCCGTGGTAGCGGGGGGGAGCAGTTCTTC. This translates into CASSLRGSGGEQFF.

This clonotype has at least ten counts. This CDR3 reads CASSLDRVGEAFF. For the CDR3, the DNA is TGTGCCAGCAGCTTAGATCGGGTAGGAGAAGCTTTCTTT. The J gene is TRBJ1-1, the V gene TRBV11-2; D remains unclear. V was cut by 0 bases and J by 8 bases, with 10 bases left in between. From germline, CDR1 is SGHAT and CDR2 FQNNGV. The CDR3 extends over 13 amino acids.

Only a few counts were recorded for this clonotype. The chain is built from TRBV4-3 and TRBJ2-3; the D call may be TRBD1 or TRBD2 (5 bases each). The CDR3 is 14 residues long. V dropped 3 bases and J dropped 4 bases, with 11 bases sitting between them. Germline V gene sequence: CDR1 LGHNA, CDR2 YSLEER. CDR3 sequence: CASSQPGRPDTQYF. CDR3 bases: TGCGCCAGCAGCCAGCCGGGACGCCCAGATACGCAGTATTTT.

The J gene is TRBJ2-1, the V gene TRBV27, with D maybe TRBD1 (5 bases). The CDR3 loop spans 14 amino acids. The V gene lost 10 bases and the J gene lost 0 bases, with 13 bases spanning the gap. The germline V gene encodes CDR1 MNHEY and CDR2 SMNVEV (reference sequence). The CDR3 nucleotides read TGTGCCACCTATCAGGGTAGCTCCTACAATGAGCAGTTCTTC. Translation gives CATYQGSSYNEQFF.

This clonotype was picked up a small number of times. The chain combines TRBV1 with TRBJ1-4; the D call TRBD1 from the table was never checked on the DNA. TRBV1 is a recognized pseudogene. The CDR3 is made up of 16 amino acids. CDR3 loop: CTSSQEMGPLGEKLFF. In DNA form, the CDR3 reads TGCACCAGCAGCCAAGAGATGGGACCCTTAGGAGAAAAACTGTTTTTT.

J is TRBJ1-1 and V is TRBV5-1; unclear D gene. Germline V gives CDR1 SGHRS, CDR2 YFSETQ. This CDR3 is built from 15 residues. The V gene lost 4 bases and the J gene lost 1 base, with 14 bases spanning the gap. The CDR3 loop reads CASSADGIPNTEAFF. In nucleotides, the CDR3 is TGCGCCAGCAGCGCGGACGGTATCCCGAACACTGAAGCTTTCTTT.

This chain links TRBV29-1 with TRBJ2-5; D unresolved. The CDR3 sequence is 13 residues long. The V gene lost 2 bases and the J gene lost 2 bases, with 9 bases spanning the gap. Germline values: CDR1 SQVTM, CDR2 ANQGSEA. CDR3 in amino acids: CSVETALQETQYF. The DNA for the CDR3 is TGCAGCGTTGAAACGGCCCTACAAGAGACCCAGTACTTC.

This sequence joins TRBV14 and TRBJ1-2; D ambiguous. The germline V gene has CDR1 SGHDN and CDR2 FVKESK. V lost 4 bases to trimming and J lost 6 bases, with 24 bases between them. The CDR3 runs to 17 residues. The CDR3, as DNA: TGTGCCAGCAGCCCACCTACGTTAACGGAGGGTAGGAATGGCTACACCTTC. It yields the protein CASSPPTLTEGRNGYTF.

This clonotype was seen a handful of times. The chain carries TRBV7-9 and TRBJ1-1; 7 nucleotides align to TRBD1. Trimming removed 5 bases from V and 4 bases from J; junction bases left unmatched: 7. The germline CDR1 and CDR2 sequences are SEHNR and FQNEAQ (reference sequence). This CDR3 region has 14 residues. CDR3 DNA: TGTGCCAGCAGCCGACAGGGATCGGTCACTGAAGCTTTCTTT. Protein sequence: CASSRQGSVTEAFF.

The chain has TRBV4-1 and TRBJ2-2; D remains unclear. The CDR3 runs 16 residues. The V end lost 0 bases, the J end lost 2 bases, and 10 bases lay between the germline ends. Per germline, CDR1 MGHRA and CDR2 YSYEKL. This CDR3 reads CASSQDRFPNTGELFF. CDR3 nucleotide sequence: TGCGCCAGCAGCCAAGATCGGTTCCCTAACACCGGGGAGCTGTTTTTT.

The chain joins TRBV4-3 to TRBJ1-2; possible D gene TRBD1, 5 bases. The CDR3 has 14 residues. V was clipped by 0 bases and J by 7 bases, with 12 bases between them. The germline V gene has CDR1 LGHNA and CDR2 YSLEER. The CDR3 nucleotides are TGCGCCAGCAGCCAAGACCGCGGGGGGGGTGGCTACACCTTC. Translation: CASSQDRGGGGYTF.

The chain is built from TRBV9 and TRBJ2-1; a weak D match, TRBD2 (5 bases). V shed 2 bases and J shed 0 bases, with 9 bases lying between them. The CDR3 is 15 amino acids. Germline loops: CDR1 SGDLS, CDR2 YYNGEE. CDR3 loop: CASSVRVSSYNEQFF. CDR3 coding DNA: TGTGCCAGCAGCGTGCGGGTTAGCTCCTACAATGAGCAGTTCTTC.

This chain links TRBV10-3 with TRBJ1-1, with D maybe TRBD1 (5 bases). CDR3 size: 13 residues. Looked up from germline, CDR1 is ENHRY and CDR2 is SYGVKD. Between the trimmed V and J ends, which lost 10 bases and 5 bases, there was a span of 17 bases. The CDR3 DNA is TGTGCCACCAACCGGGGGATGAGGACTGAAGCTTTCTTT. Its protein product is CATNRGMRTEAFF.